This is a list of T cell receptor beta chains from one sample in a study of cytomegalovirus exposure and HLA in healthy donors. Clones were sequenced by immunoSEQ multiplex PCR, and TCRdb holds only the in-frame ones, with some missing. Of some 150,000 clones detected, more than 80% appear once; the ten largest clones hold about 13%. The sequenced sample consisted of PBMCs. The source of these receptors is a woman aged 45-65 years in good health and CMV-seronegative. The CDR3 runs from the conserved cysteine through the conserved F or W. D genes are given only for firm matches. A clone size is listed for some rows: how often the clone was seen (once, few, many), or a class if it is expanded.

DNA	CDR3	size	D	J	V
TGCAGCGTTGAAGCTCACCCGGGACAGACATATGGCTACACCTTC	CSVEAHPGQTYGYTF	NA	TRBD1	TRBJ1-2	TRBV29-1
TGCGCCAGTTACCGGGACACCCACACTGAAGCTTTCTTT	CASYRDTHTEAFF	NA	NA	TRBJ1-1	TRBV10-1
TGTGCCTGGGTGGGGGACAAGTTTTGGGGCTACACCTTC	CAWVGDKFWGYTF	NA	NA	TRBJ1-2	TRBV30
TGTGCCAGCAGCCTGGGGACAGCGACTGAAGCTTTCTTT	CASSLGTATEAFF	NA	TRBD1	TRBJ1-1	TRBV11-1
TGTGCCACTAAGCCCGGGAACACTGAAGCTTTCTTT	CATKPGNTEAFF	few	NA	TRBJ1-1	TRBV19
TGTGCCAGCAGCTATTCCGGGGGGTTGGTCTATGGCTACACCTTC	CASSYSGGLVYGYTF	few	NA	TRBJ1-2	TRBV7-2
TGCGCCAGCAGCTTCGCCGGCTACGAGCAGTACTTC	CASSFAGYEQYF	NA	NA	TRBJ2-7	TRBV5-1
TGCGCCAGCAGCCAACCCCTAACGGATACGCAGTATTTT	CASSQPLTDTQYF	few	NA	TRBJ2-3	TRBV4-1
TGTGCCAGTAGGCTAAAAGGGGGGAACACTGAAGCTTTCTTT	CASRLKGGNTEAFF	once	NA	TRBJ1-1	TRBV19
TGTGCCAGCAGTTACCAAGGGGCAGAGACCCAGTACTTC	CASSYQGAETQYF	once	NA	TRBJ2-5	TRBV6-6
TGTGCCAGTAGTTTCACAGGTGGAGCAAATGAAAAACTGTTTTTT	CASSFTGGANEKLFF	NA	NA	TRBJ1-4	TRBV19
TGTGCCTGGAGTCCAACTAGCGGGAGGGCCCTCTACAATGAGCAGTTCTTC	CAWSPTSGRALYNEQFF	NA	TRBD2	TRBJ2-1	TRBV30
TGTGCCAGCAGCTTAACTGTACAGTCAGAGACCCAGTACTTC	CASSLTVQSETQYF	once	NA	TRBJ2-5	TRBV7-3
TGTGCCAGCAGTGAAGAGTTACTAGCGGGATACGAGCAGTACTTC	CASSEELLAGYEQYF	NA	TRBD2	TRBJ2-7	TRBV6-1
TGCGCCAGCAGCCAGACAGGGGGAGATGAAAAACTGTTTTTT	CASSQTGGDEKLFF	NA	TRBD1	TRBJ1-4	TRBV4-1
TGTGCCAGCAGTTTCTACAATCTACTAGCGGGAGGGTACGAGCAGTACTTC	CASSFYNLLAGGYEQYF	NA	TRBD2	TRBJ2-7	TRBV28
TGTGCCAGCAGCCAGACAGGGTTGGTTCAGCCCCAGCATTTT	CASSQTGLVQPQHF	NA	TRBD1	TRBJ1-5	TRBV7-2
TGTGCCAGCAGCTTGGCGGGGGGCAATCAGCCCCAGCATTTT	CASSLAGGNQPQHF	few	NA	TRBJ1-5	TRBV5-6
TGTGCCAGCCGGGTTTCAGGAAACACCATATATTTT	CASRVSGNTIYF	NA	NA	TRBJ1-3	TRBV2
TGTGCCAGCAGTTACGGTGTAGGGGGGAACACTGAAGCTTTCTTT	CASSYGVGGNTEAFF	NA	NA	TRBJ1-1	TRBV6-5
TGTGCTAGTGGCCCGAGCCTCTCTGGAAACACCATATATTTT	CASGPSLSGNTIYF	NA	NA	TRBJ1-3	TRBV12-5
TGTGCCAGCAGCTTACCCCTAACCGGGAAGAACACTGAAGCTTTCTTT	CASSLPLTGKNTEAFF	once	NA	TRBJ1-1	TRBV7-2
TGTGCTAGTGGCCCGACAGGGACAACAGATACGCAGTATTTT	CASGPTGTTDTQYF	NA	TRBD1	TRBJ2-3	TRBV12-5
TGCGCCAGCTCCCCCGAAAGGGACAGGCTCAATTCACCCCTCCACTTT	CASSPERDRLNSPLHF	NA	TRBD1	TRBJ1-6	TRBV4-3
TGTGCCAGCAGCTTGGAGCGCGGGAGCTCCTACAATGAGCAGTTCTTC	CASSLERGSSYNEQFF	NA	TRBD2	TRBJ2-1	TRBV5-8
TGTGCCAGCAGTTTCGTCTATCAGCCCCAGCATTTT	CASSFVYQPQHF	once	NA	TRBJ1-5	TRBV28
TGTGCCAGCAGTTTAGGCAGGGAACAGACCCAGTACTTC	CASSLGREQTQYF	NA	NA	TRBJ2-5	TRBV27
TGTGCCTGGAGCTCGGGGGTCTCTGAAAAACTGTTTTTT	CAWSSGVSEKLFF	NA	NA	TRBJ1-4	TRBV30
TGTGCCAGCAGTTACACCCTGGCAGGGTACGGCTACACCTTC	CASSYTLAGYGYTF	NA	NA	TRBJ1-2	TRBV6-6
TGTGCCAGCAGCCAAGCGACATCTGAAAGCTACACCTTC	CASSQATSESYTF	NA	NA	TRBJ1-2	TRBV4-2
TGTGCCAGCAGTTTTAGTAGCAATCAGCCCCAGCATTTT	CASSFSSNQPQHF	NA	NA	TRBJ1-5	TRBV27
TGTGCCAGCAGCCGGAGACAGGGACAGAACACTGAAGCTTTCTTT	CASSRRQGQNTEAFF	NA	TRBD1	TRBJ1-1	TRBV7-8
TGCGCCAGCAGTCAATTCGGTGAATTCGGGGTAGTCTCTGGAAACACCATATATTTT	CASSQFGEFGVVSGNTIYF	NA	NA	TRBJ1-3	TRBV23-1
TGTGCCAGTAGTACGGGAGTGGGAGTTAAAGAGACCCAGTACTTC	CASSTGVGVKETQYF	NA	NA	TRBJ2-5	TRBV19
TGTGCCAGCAGCTTGGAAGTTCGACTAGCGGAGAACACCGGGGAGCTGTTTTTT	CASSLEVRLAENTGELFF	NA	TRBD2	TRBJ2-2	TRBV5-5
TGCGCCAGCAGCCAAGATTGGGGACAGGGTTGGAATGAGCAGTTCTTC	CASSQDWGQGWNEQFF	NA	TRBD1	TRBJ2-1	TRBV4-3
TGTGCCAGTAGCCAGACAAGACGCAGCGGGGAGCTGTTTTTT	CASSQTRRSGELFF	NA	NA	TRBJ2-2	TRBV19
TGTGCCAGCAGCCCCGGCACAGGGGGTAACGGCGGGGAAAAACTGTTTTTT	CASSPGTGGNGGEKLFF	NA	TRBD1	TRBJ1-4	TRBV9
TGTGCCAGCTCACGGACAGGGCAGAGCTACGAGCAGTACTTC	CASSRTGQSYEQYF	NA	TRBD1	TRBJ2-7	TRBV18
TGTGCCAGCAGCTCGACCGGGACTGGGAACTCTGGAAACACCATATATTTT	CASSSTGTGNSGNTIYF	NA	NA	TRBJ1-3	TRBV5-5
TGTGCCAGCAGCGCCACGGGACTAGCGGGGAGCACAGATACGCAGTATTTT	CASSATGLAGSTDTQYF	NA	TRBD2	TRBJ2-3	TRBV11-2
TGTGCCAGTAGGCTGACAGCACATCAGCCCCAGCATTTT	CASRLTAHQPQHF	NA	NA	TRBJ1-5	TRBV19
TGTGCCAGCAGCTTAGTAACAGGGGACAAGTACTTC	CASSLVTGDKYF	NA	TRBD1	TRBJ2-7	TRBV7-8
TGTGCCAGCAGCCCCGACAGGGGCTCACCCCTCCACTTT	CASSPDRGSPLHF	NA	TRBD1	TRBJ1-6	TRBV7-3
TGTGCCTGGCAGGGGGCCGGTAGGAACACTGAAGCTTTCTTT	CAWQGAGRNTEAFF	NA	TRBD1	TRBJ1-1	TRBV30
TGTGCCAGCAGGGCGACAGGGGTCAGGGAGACCCAGTACTTC	CASRATGVRETQYF	few	TRBD1	TRBJ2-5	TRBV6-5
TGTGCCAGCAGGCTCGACAGGGGTTCAGACTCCTACGAGCAGTACTTC	CASRLDRGSDSYEQYF	NA	TRBD1	TRBJ2-7	TRBV2
TGTGCCAGCAGCTTCAGGGGTGGGACCGGGGAGCTGTTTTTT	CASSFRGGTGELFF	once	NA	TRBJ2-2	TRBV11-3